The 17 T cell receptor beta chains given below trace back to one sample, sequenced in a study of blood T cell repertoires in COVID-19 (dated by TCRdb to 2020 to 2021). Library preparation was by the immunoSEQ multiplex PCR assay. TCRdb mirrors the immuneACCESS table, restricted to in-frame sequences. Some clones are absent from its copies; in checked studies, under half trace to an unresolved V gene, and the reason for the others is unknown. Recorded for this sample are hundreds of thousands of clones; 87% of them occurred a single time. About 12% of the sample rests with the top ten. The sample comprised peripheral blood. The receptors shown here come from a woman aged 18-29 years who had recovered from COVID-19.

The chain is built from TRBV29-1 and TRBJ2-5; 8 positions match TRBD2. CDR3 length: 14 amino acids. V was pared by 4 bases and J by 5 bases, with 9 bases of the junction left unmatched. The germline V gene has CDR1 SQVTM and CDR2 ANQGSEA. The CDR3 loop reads CSVVSGRAWETQYF. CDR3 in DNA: TGCAGCGTTGTTTCCGGGAGGGCCTGGGAGACCCAGTACTTC.

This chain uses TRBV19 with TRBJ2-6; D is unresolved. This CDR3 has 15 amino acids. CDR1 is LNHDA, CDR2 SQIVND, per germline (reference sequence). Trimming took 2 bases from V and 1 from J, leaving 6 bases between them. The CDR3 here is CASSIWPSGANVLTF. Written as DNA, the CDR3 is TGTGCCAGTAGTATATGGCCTTCTGGGGCCAACGTCCTGACTTTC.

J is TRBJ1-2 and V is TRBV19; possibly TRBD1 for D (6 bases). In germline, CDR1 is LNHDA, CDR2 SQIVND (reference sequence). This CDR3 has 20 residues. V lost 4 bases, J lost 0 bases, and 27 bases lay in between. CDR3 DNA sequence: TGTGCCAGTAGTACGATGCTTAAGTCCCCGGGACACGTAGCTAACTATGGCTACACCTTC. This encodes CASSTMLKSPGHVANYGYTF.

DNA for the CDR3: TGTGCCAGCACCGGGGGGTTAAATCAGCCCCAGCATTTT. This encodes CASTGGLNQPQHF. The chain combines TRBV7-9 with TRBJ1-5; tentative D call: TRBD1 (5 bases). The CDR3 sequence is 13 residues long. V lost 7 bases and J lost 4, with 11 bases in between. The germline gives CDR1 SEHNR, CDR2 FQNEAQ (reference sequence).

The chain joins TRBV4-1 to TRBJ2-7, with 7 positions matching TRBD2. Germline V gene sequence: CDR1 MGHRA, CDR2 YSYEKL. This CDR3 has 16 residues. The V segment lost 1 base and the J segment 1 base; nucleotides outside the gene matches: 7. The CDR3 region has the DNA TGCGCCAGCAGCCAAGCATGGGAGGGCATATCCTACGAGCAGTACTTC. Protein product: CASSQAWEGISYEQYF.

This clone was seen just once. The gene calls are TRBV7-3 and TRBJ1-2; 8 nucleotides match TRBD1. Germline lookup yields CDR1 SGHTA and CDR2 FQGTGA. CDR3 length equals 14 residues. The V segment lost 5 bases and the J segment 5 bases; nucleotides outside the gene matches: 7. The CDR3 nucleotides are TGTGCCAGCAGCCCAGGGACAGGAACGTATGGCTACACCTTC. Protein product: CASSPGTGTYGYTF.

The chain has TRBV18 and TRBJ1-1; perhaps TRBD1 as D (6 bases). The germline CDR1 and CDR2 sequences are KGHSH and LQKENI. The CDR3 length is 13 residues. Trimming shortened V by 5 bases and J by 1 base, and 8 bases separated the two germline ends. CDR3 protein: CASSSDRNTEAFF. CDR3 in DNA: TGTGCCAGCTCATCGGACAGGAACACTGAAGCTTTCTTT.

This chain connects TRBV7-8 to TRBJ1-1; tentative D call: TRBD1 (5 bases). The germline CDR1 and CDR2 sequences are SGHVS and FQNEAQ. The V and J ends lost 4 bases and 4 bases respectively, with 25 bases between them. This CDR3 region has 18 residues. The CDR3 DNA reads TGTGCCAGCAGCTCGTGGGCAGGGCCAACGTGGTTAGGCACTGAAGCTTTCTTT. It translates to CASSSWAGPTWLGTEAFF.

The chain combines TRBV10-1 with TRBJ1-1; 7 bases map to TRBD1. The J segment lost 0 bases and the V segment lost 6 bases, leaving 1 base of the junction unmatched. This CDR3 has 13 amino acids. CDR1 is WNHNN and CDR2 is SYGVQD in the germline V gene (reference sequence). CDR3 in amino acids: CASRGQMNTEAFF. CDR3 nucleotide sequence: TGCGCCAGCAGGGGACAGATGAACACTGAAGCTTTCTTT.

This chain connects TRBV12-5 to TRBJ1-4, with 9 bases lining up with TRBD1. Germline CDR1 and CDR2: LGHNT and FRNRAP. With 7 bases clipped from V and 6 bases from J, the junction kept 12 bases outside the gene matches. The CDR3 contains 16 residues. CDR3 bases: TGTGCTAGTGACTATCCCGGACAGGGGTCACATGAAAAACTGTTTTTT. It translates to CASDYPGQGSHEKLFF.

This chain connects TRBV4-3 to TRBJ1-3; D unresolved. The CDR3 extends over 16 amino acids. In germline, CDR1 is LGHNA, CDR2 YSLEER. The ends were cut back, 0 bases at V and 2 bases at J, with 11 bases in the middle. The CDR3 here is CASSQDPGRPGNTIYF. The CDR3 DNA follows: TGCGCCAGCAGCCAAGATCCCGGGAGACCTGGAAACACCATATATTTT.

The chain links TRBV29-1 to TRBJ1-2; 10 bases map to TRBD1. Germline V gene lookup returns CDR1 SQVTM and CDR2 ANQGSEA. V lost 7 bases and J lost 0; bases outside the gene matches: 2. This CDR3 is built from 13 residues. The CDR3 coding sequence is TGCAGCGGAGGACAGGGGGCTAACTATGGCTACACCTTC. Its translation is CSGGQGANYGYTF.

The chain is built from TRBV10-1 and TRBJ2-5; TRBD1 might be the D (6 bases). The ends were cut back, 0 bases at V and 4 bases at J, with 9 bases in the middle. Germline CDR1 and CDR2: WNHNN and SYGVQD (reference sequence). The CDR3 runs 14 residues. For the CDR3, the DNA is TGCGCCAGCAGTGAGTCATTGGGGGCAGAGACCCAGTACTTC. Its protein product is CASSESLGAETQYF.

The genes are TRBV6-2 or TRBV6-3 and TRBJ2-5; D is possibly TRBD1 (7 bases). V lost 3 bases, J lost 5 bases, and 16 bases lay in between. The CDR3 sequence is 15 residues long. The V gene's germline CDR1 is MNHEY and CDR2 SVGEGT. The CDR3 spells CASSYQGGSRETQYF. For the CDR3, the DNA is TGTGCCAGCAGTTATCAGGGGGGTTCTCGGGAGACCCAGTACTTC.

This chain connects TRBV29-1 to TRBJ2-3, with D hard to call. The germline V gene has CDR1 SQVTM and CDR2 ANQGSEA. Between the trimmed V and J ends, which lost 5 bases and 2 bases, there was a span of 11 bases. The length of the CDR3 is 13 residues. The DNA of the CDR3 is TGCAGCGTTCCCTCTTCCTACACAGATACGCAGTATTTT. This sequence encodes CSVPSSYTDTQYF.

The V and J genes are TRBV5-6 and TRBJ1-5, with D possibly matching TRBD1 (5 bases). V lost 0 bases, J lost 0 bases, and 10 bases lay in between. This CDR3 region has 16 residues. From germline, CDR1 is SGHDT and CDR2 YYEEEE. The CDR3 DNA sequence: TGTGCCAGCAGCTTGGCCGCAGGGTATAGCAATCAGCCCCAGCATTTT. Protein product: CASSLAAGYSNQPQHF. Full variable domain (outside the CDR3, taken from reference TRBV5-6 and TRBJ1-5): DAGVTQSPTHLIKTRGQQVTLRCSPKSGHDTVSWYQQALGQGPQFIFQYYEEEERQRGNFPDRFSGHQFPNYSSELNVNALLLGDSALYLCASSLAAGYSNQPQHFGDGTRLSIL.

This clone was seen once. In DNA, the CDR3 is TGTGCCAGCAGCTACGGGAGCTCCTACGAGCAGTACTTC. It encodes CASSYGSSYEQYF. The rearrangement joins TRBV5-4 to TRBJ2-7; D may be TRBD2 (6 bases). Germline-derived CDR1 and CDR2 are SGHNT and YYREEE (reference sequence). This CDR3 contains 13 residues. Between the trimmed V and J ends, which lost 3 bases and 0 bases, there was a span of 7 bases.